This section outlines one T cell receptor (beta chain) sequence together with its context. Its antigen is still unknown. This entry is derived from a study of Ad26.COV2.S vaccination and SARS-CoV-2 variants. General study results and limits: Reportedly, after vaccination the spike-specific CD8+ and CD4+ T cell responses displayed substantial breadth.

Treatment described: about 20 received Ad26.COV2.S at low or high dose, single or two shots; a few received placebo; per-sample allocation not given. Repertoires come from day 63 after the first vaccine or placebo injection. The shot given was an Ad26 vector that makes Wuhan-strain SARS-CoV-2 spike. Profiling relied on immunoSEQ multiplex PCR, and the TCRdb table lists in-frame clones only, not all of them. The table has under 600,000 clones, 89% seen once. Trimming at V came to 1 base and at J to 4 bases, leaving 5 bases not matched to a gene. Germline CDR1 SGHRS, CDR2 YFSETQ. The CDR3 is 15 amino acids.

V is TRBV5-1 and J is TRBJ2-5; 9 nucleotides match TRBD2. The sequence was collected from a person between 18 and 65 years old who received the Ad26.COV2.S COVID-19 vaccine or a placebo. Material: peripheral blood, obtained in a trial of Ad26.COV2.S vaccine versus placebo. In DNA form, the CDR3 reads TGCGCCAGCAGCTTGCCTAGCGGGACCCCAGAGACCCAGTACTTC. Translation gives CASSLPSGTPETQYF.